This TCR beta chain was recovered during a study of neoadjuvant anti-PD-1 for oral cavity cancer (dated by TCRdb to about 2021). With respect to the entire study: Before undergoing curative-intent surgical resection, most patients got three to four biweekly nivolumab doses at 3 mg/kg. Patients without progression received a fourth nivolumab dose around day 43 and underwent definitive surgical resection on days 50-56. Responders were defined as patients with complete response, partial response or stable disease by RECIST 1.1; non-responders were defined as patients with progression. The parent correlative cohort included 11 to 13 patients, with an approximately 32% response rate. Study-level results and caveats: Only a few patients per response group were included in the TCR analyses, and larger cohorts for validation were called for by the authors. Higher pretreatment blood Treg/Th17 ratios correlated with both higher pretreatment blood TCRbeta clonality and lower post-treatment tumor TCRbeta clonality. After neoadjuvant nivolumab, non-responders showed significantly higher T cell clonality (Gini index) in PBMCs than responders did.

For deep sequencing of PBMC libraries, mostly roughly 0.5 ug of input genomic DNA was used, and six replicates were run per sample. TCRbeta libraries were prepared with the immunoSEQ hsTCRbeta kit according to the manufacturer's instructions. The finished libraries were brought together in one pool at 2.5 to 3 nM, which was then read using an Illumina NovaSeq 6000 S4 flow cell. The authors' pipeline ran thus. Raw data preprocessing and quality control were performed with the immunoSEQ Analyzer. The analysis was limited to productive rearrangements, and each clonotype was defined by a unique CDR3 amino acid sequence. Using the R package tcR, the researchers computed the Gini-Simpson index as their estimate of repertoire clonality. Gini indices were compared with Student's t test, and associations with tumor size change were assessed by Pearson correlation. TCRdb re-hosts the immuneACCESS table, in-frame sequences only. Its copies lack some clones; in the studies checked, an unresolved V gene accounts for under half of them, and the cause for the rest is not known. Clone size and the V and J calls come from that table; the DNA yielded D and trimming. Recorded for this sample are 72,000 or so clones; 86% of them occurred a single time. Of the sample, approximately 2.6% is held by the ten largest clones.

This specimen's time point label, per the study, means: after neoadjuvant nivolumab, at surgical resection. Patients had been newly diagnosed with stage II-IVA oral cavity squamous cell carcinoma, and no prior systemic or radiation treatment had been given to the patients. The cohort was composed of patients with HPV-negative, locally advanced oral cavity squamous cell carcinoma. No culture maintenance or expansion was done, as the peripheral blood mononuclear cells went straight to analysis. Samples came from a longitudinal correlative study of a single-arm phase II trial of neoadjuvant nivolumab in oral cavity squamous cell carcinoma. Subject-matched pre- and post-treatment PBMCs and tumors from three responders and three non-responders were subjected to genomic DNA-based TCRbeta sequencing. Peripheral blood mononuclear cells were collected once before nivolumab treatment and again after treatment, at the time of surgery. The Maxwell RSC DNA from Cells kit was used to isolate genomic DNA from PBMCs.

As regards this clone: What antigen it recognizes has not been identified. Base qualities are not recorded, but no much larger clone differs from it by a single base.

The CDR3 covers 13 residues, taking in both the cysteine and the phenylalanine. Only the CDR3 DNA is retained, 39 bases long and in frame from the first base. Sequences WSHSY (CDR1) and SAAADI (CDR2) are obtained from the germline V gene. Between the V and J ends, shortened by 3 bases and 0 bases respectively, the junction contains 4 bases. The receptor chain draws on TRBV10-2 and TRBJ2-3; no D gene is confidently identified. The clonotype comes from a person aged 35-80 years with oral cavity squamous cell carcinoma. The material sequenced was PBMCs, taken after nivolumab (anti-PD-1) treatment. The CDR3 protein sequence reads: CASSDQSTDTQYF. Read as DNA, the sequence is TGCGCCAGCAGTGATCAAAGCACAGATACGCAGTATTTT.